The 22 T cell receptor beta chains listed next were all sequenced from one sample in a study of blood T cell repertoires in COVID-19. Profiled with immunoSEQ multiplex PCR; TCRdb holds only in-frame clones, not every one. The repertoire has some 300,000 clones, 75% to 90% of them found once; the top ten carry about 12%. Material: peripheral blood. These receptors originate from a woman in her 70s with COVID-19, enrolled during active disease.

V is TRBV14 and J is TRBJ2-7, with D possibly matching TRBD1 (6 bases). CDR3 length: 13 residues. The germline CDR1 and CDR2 sequences are SGHDN and FVKESK. The V and J ends lost 4 bases and 3 bases respectively, with 10 bases between them. DNA of the CDR3: TGTGCCAGCAGCCGGGACAAGATCTACGAGCAGTACTTC. Translation: CASSRDKIYEQYF.

This chain links TRBV3-1 (or the pseudogene TRBV3-2) with TRBJ2-2; 8 nucleotides align to TRBD1. J lost 5 bases, V lost 4 bases, and 6 bases had no gene match. This CDR3 is built from 15 residues. CDR1 LGHDT and CDR2 YNNKEL come from the germline V gene (reference sequence). Here the CDR3 DNA reads TGTGCCAGCAGCCCCCTGGGACAGGAGACCGGGGAGCTGTTTTTT. Its protein product is CASSPLGQETGELFF.

The sample holds one count of this clone. The chain joins TRBV19 to TRBJ1-5; 9 bases are a match to TRBD1. CDR1 LNHDA and CDR2 SQIVND come from the germline V gene (reference sequence). The CDR3 spans 15 residues. Trimming at V came to 5 bases and at J to 7 bases, leaving 9 bases not matched to a gene. In DNA, the CDR3 is TGTGCCAGTAGTTCCACAGGGGGCTGGGGGCAGCCCCAGCATTTT. It translates to CASSSTGGWGQPQHF.

This chain links TRBV11-1 with TRBJ1-2, with TRBD1 identical over 7 bases. This CDR3 is 13 amino acids long. Unmatched junction bases numbered 4, after V lost 5 bases and J lost 4 bases. The germline V gene has CDR1 SGHAT and CDR2 FQDESV (reference sequence). CDR3 sequence: CASSQDRFYGYTF. Written as DNA, the CDR3 is TGTGCCAGCAGCCAGGACAGGTTCTATGGCTACACCTTC.

The rearrangement uses TRBV9 and TRBJ2-5; 9 bases agree with TRBD2. The CDR3 loop spans 16 amino acids. J lost 1 base, V lost 1 base, and 5 bases had no gene match. From germline, CDR1 is SGDLS and CDR2 YYNGEE. The CDR3 is CASSVTASGAQETQYF. The CDR3 DNA is TGTGCCAGCAGCGTAACGGCTAGCGGGGCCCAAGAGACCCAGTACTTC.

The CDR3 nucleotides read TGTGCCACCAGTGACCCCCGGGGGGGTGGCAATCAGCCCCAGCATTTT. This gives the protein CATSDPRGGGNQPQHF. The chain employs TRBV24-1 and TRBJ1-5, with D possibly matching TRBD1 (5 bases). Germline values: CDR1 KGHDR, CDR2 SFDVKD. V gave up 4 bases and J gave up 2 bases, with 14 bases separating them. This CDR3 spans 16 amino acids.

The CDR3: CASSALGTALSGANVLTF. The CDR3 nucleotides read TGTGCCAGCAGTGCATTGGGGACAGCGCTCTCTGGGGCCAACGTCCTGACTTTC. The V and J genes are TRBV6-1 and TRBJ2-6; 7 nucleotides line up with TRBD1. Germline V gives CDR1 MNHNS, CDR2 SASEGT. Trimming cost V 4 bases and J 0 bases; bases outside gene matches: 9. The CDR3 spans 18 residues.

Only one count was recorded for this clone. The chain recombines TRBV10-3 with TRBJ2-2, with 7 bases aligning to TRBD1. Germline values: CDR1 ENHRY, CDR2 SYGVKD. V shed 6 bases, J shed 3 bases, and the junction held 16 bases outside the gene matches. This CDR3 spans 18 amino acids. CDR3 nucleotide sequence: TGTGCCATCAGCCTTATCCCGACAGGGACGGCGTACACCGGGGAGCTGTTTTTT. Its protein product is CAISLIPTGTAYTGELFF.

The chain couples TRBV9 to TRBJ2-1; D gene uncertain. In germline, CDR1 is SGDLS, CDR2 YYNGEE. The length of the CDR3 is 14 residues. V gave up 0 bases and J gave up 3 bases, with 7 bases separating them. The CDR3 protein is CASSVALVYNEQFF. The CDR3 DNA sequence: TGTGCCAGCAGCGTAGCTCTAGTCTACAATGAGCAGTTCTTC.

This chain connects TRBV5-8 to TRBJ2-5; 9 bases line up with TRBD1. Germline V gene sequence: CDR1 SGHTS, CDR2 YDEGEE. This CDR3 comprises 14 residues. V was clipped by 3 bases and J by 5 bases; unmatched bases: 5. CDR3 sequence (DNA): TGTGCCAGCAGCTCCGGACAGGGGAGGGAGACCCAGTACTTC. Translation: CASSSGQGRETQYF.

V is TRBV19 and J is TRBJ1-6, with a weak D call TRBD1 (5 bases). The ends were cut back, 6 bases at V and 10 bases at J, with 19 bases in the middle. CDR3 length equals 15 residues. Germline CDR1 is LNHDA and CDR2 is SQIVND (reference sequence). The CDR3 reads CASRRSAGSGSPLHF. CDR3 DNA sequence: TGTGCCAGTAGGAGGTCGGCAGGGTCCGGATCACCCCTCCACTTT.

CDR3 coding DNA: TGTGCCAGCAGTGCCCCCGGCGGTAGCAATCAGCCCCAGCATTTT. Protein: CASSAPGGSNQPQHF. J is TRBJ1-5 and V is TRBV28; D is unresolved. Trimming shortened V by 5 bases and J by 0 bases, and 11 bases separated the two germline ends. The germline CDR1 and CDR2 sequences are MDHEN and SYDVKM. The CDR3 length is 15 residues.

This clone was seen once. The rearrangement links TRBV28 to TRBJ1-6, with D uncertain. Germline lookup yields CDR1 MDHEN and CDR2 SYDVKM. V shed 2 bases and J shed 7 bases, with 12 bases lying between them. The CDR3 loop spans 15 amino acids. CDR3 bases: TGTGCCAGCAGTTTAAGGCGGGAGACGAATTCACCCCTCCACTTT. Protein sequence: CASSLRRETNSPLHF. Based on the CDR3 plus reference TRBV28 and TRBJ1-6, the full variable domain is DVKVTQSSRYLVKRTGEKVFLECVQDMDHENMFWYRQDPGLGLRLIYFSYDVKMKEKGDIPEGYSVSREKKERFSLILESASTNQTSMYLCASSLRRETNSPLHFGNGTRLTVT.

The V call is TRBV12-5, the J call TRBJ1-5, with TRBD1 as a possible D gene (5 bases). The V end was cut by 0 bases, the J end by 1 base, with 10 bases between. Germline lookup yields CDR1 LGHNT and CDR2 FRNRAP. The CDR3 contains 16 residues. The CDR3 sequence: CASGLVQEKSNQPQHF. In DNA, the CDR3 is TGTGCTAGTGGTTTGGTACAGGAGAAGAGCAATCAGCCCCAGCATTTT.

The V call is TRBV28, the J call TRBJ2-5; TRBD1 agrees at 9 bases. Trimming at V came to 5 bases and at J to 5 bases, leaving 9 bases not matched to a gene. The CDR3 sequence is 15 residues long. The germline V gene has CDR1 MDHEN and CDR2 SYDVKM. For the CDR3, the DNA is TGTGCCAGCAGTCCCACACAGGGGGCATGGGAGACCCAGTACTTC. This translates into CASSPTQGAWETQYF.

V is TRBV19 and J is TRBJ1-3; TRBD1 is a possible D gene (6 bases). V lost 8 bases to trimming and J lost 3 bases, with 14 bases between them. The CDR3 is made up of 14 amino acids. Germline-derived CDR1 and CDR2 are LNHDA and SQIVND (reference sequence). The chain's CDR3 is CASHEQGNGNTIYF. The CDR3, as DNA: TGTGCCAGTCACGAACAGGGTAATGGAAACACCATATATTTT.

This clone came up once. This chain uses TRBV7-2 with TRBJ1-2, with D tentatively TRBD1 (6 bases). The CDR3 runs 16 residues. CDR1 is SGHTA and CDR2 is FQGNSA in the germline V gene. V dropped 2 bases and J dropped 4 bases, with 17 bases sitting between them. The CDR3 spells CASSLWSGDTLYGYTF. In DNA form, the CDR3 reads TGTGCCAGCAGCTTATGGTCCGGGGACACACTCTATGGCTACACCTTC.

The chain couples TRBV18 to TRBJ2-3; D gene unclear. The CDR3 is 14 amino acids. The ends were cut back, 6 bases at V and 2 bases at J, with 12 bases in the middle. The germline gives CDR1 KGHSH, CDR2 LQKENI. The DNA of the CDR3 is TGTGCCAGCTCTCCGGTCCCCTCCACAGATACGCAGTATTTT. It encodes CASSPVPSTDTQYF.

The V and J genes are TRBV27 and TRBJ2-7, with 9 positions matching TRBD1. V was pared by 4 bases and J by 7 bases, with 5 bases of the junction left unmatched. The CDR3 runs 13 residues. The germline CDR1 and CDR2 sequences are MNHEY and SMNVEV (reference sequence). This chain's CDR3 is CASSSQGAREQYF. CDR3 sequence (DNA): TGTGCCAGCAGTTCACAGGGGGCTAGGGAGCAGTACTTC.

As for this clone: Distinct nucleotide sequences in the sample also encode this CDR3. The V gene is TRBV5-6, the J gene TRBJ2-5, with D unresolved. The V gene lost 0 bases and the J gene lost 5 bases, with 2 bases spanning the gap. The CDR3 extends over 11 amino acids. The germline V gene has CDR1 SGHDT and CDR2 YYEEEE. The CDR3 spells CASSLAETQYF. The CDR3, as DNA: TGTGCCAGCAGCTTGGCGGAGACCCAGTACTTC.

The rearrangement uses TRBV6-5 and TRBJ2-1; 7 positions agree with TRBD2. The V gene's germline CDR1 is MNHEY and CDR2 SVGAGI. V trimming: 5 bases; J trimming: 2 bases; junction bases outside the gene matches: 3. The CDR3 has 14 amino acids. The CDR3 reads CASSPGGTYNEQFF. CDR3 nucleotides: TGTGCCAGCAGTCCCGGGGGGACCTACAATGAGCAGTTCTTC.

The J gene is TRBJ2-7, the V gene TRBV30; a possible D gene is TRBD2 (5 bases). CDR1 and CDR2 (germline): GTSNPN, SVGIG (reference sequence). The CDR3 extends over 12 amino acids. V was shortened by 7 bases and J by 3 bases, with 13 bases between the two germline ends. DNA for the CDR3: TGTGCCTCCAGAGGTGGGAGCTACGAGCAGTACTTC. It specifies CASRGGSYEQYF.